Each of the 14 T cell receptor beta chains below was sequenced from the same sample in a study of T cell responses to AZD1222 COVID-19 vaccine. Sequencing used immunoSEQ multiplex PCR; TCRdb keeps in-frame clones, though not all of them. Of about 100,000 clones in the sample, roughly 90% are singletons; the top ten hold roughly 2%. The sequencing here drew on peripheral blood, taken on day 0 of AZD1222 vaccination. These receptors originate from an adult in good health.

CDR3 residues: CASSPFDRDVAPGANVLTF. CDR3 coding DNA: TGTGCCAGCTCACCATTCGACAGGGATGTAGCCCCTGGGGCCAACGTCCTGACTTTC. The rearrangement uses TRBV18 and TRBJ2-6; 7 nucleotides agree with TRBD1. CDR1 and CDR2 from the germline V gene are KGHSH and LQKENI. The CDR3 contains 19 residues. V gave up 2 bases and J gave up 2 bases; unmatched junction bases: 12.

The chain couples TRBV5-1 to TRBJ1-2, with unresolved D. The germline gives CDR1 SGHRS, CDR2 YFSETQ. The CDR3 runs 13 residues. Trimming left V 2 bases short and J 2 bases short, with 7 bases between. The CDR3 bases are TGCGCCAGCAGCTTTGGCGGGAACTATGGCTACACCTTC. Translated: CASSFGGNYGYTF.

This clone was seen once. The J gene is TRBJ1-2, the V gene TRBV6-5; D is possibly TRBD1 (5 bases). V was clipped by 4 bases and J by 8 bases, with 20 bases between them. The germline CDR1 and CDR2 sequences are MNHEY and SVGAGI. The CDR3 is 15 amino acids. The CDR3 bases are TGTGCCAGCAGTTCAACCGAGGGGTCCAGGTGGGGCTACACCTTC. Translating it yields CASSSTEGSRWGYTF.

About this clone: The junction shows a germline mismatch at one end, possibly a read error. This rearrangement joins TRBV28 to TRBJ1-1, with D perhaps matching TRBD1 (6 bases). CDR3 size: 15 residues. Germline loops: CDR1 MDHEN, CDR2 SYDVKM. DNA for the CDR3: TGTGCCAGCAGTCTTTACAGGGCTGGGAACGCTGAAGCTTTCTTT. Translation: CASSLYRAGNAEAFF.

The rearrangement uses TRBV9 and TRBJ2-3; possible D gene TRBD2, 6 bases. Deletions cut 3 bases from V and 3 bases from J, with 20 bases between. This CDR3 spans 17 amino acids. Germline CDR1 and CDR2: SGDLS and YYNGEE. The CDR3 nucleotides read TGTGCCAGCAGCGCTCTCCTAGGGCGGGATGGTACAGATACGCAGTATTTT. Its protein product is CASSALLGRDGTDTQYF.

The chain has TRBV30 and TRBJ2-7, with a possible D match to TRBD1 (5 bases). This CDR3 contains 13 residues. The V and J ends lost 0 bases and 2 bases respectively, with 8 bases between them. The V gene's germline CDR1 is GTSNPN and CDR2 SVGIG (reference sequence). CDR3 residues: CAWSVGVPYEQYF. The CDR3 DNA follows: TGTGCCTGGAGTGTAGGGGTCCCCTACGAGCAGTACTTC.

The V and J genes are TRBV30 and TRBJ2-1, with 12 bases that match TRBD2. The CDR3 is 16 amino acids. The trim removed 3 bases at V and 6 bases at J, leaving 9 bases unmatched. Germline assignment: CDR1 GTSNPN and CDR2 SVGIG (reference sequence). CDR3: CAWRPFGTSGPNEQFF. As DNA, the CDR3 is TGTGCCTGGAGACCTTTCGGGACTAGCGGGCCCAATGAGCAGTTCTTC.

The CDR3 DNA reads TGCGCCAGCAGGACGACCTTGAACACTGAAGCTTTCTTT. It specifies CASRTTLNTEAFF. The V gene is TRBV4-3, the J gene TRBJ1-1; D remains ambiguous. The V gene's germline CDR1 is LGHNA and CDR2 YSLEER. V lost 6 bases, J lost 0 bases, and 8 bases lay in between. The CDR3 spans 13 residues.

This chain uses TRBV5-1 with TRBJ2-1, with D possibly TRBD2 on 6 matching bases. In germline, CDR1 is SGHRS, CDR2 YFSETQ. This CDR3 comprises 18 residues. V was clipped by 2 bases and J by 2 bases, with 20 bases between them. As DNA, the CDR3 is TGCGCCAGCAGCTTATTGAAGCCCCGGGACTTTCCCTACAATGAGCAGTTCTTC. Amino acid sequence: CASSLLKPRDFPYNEQFF. The complete variable domain, with remaining parts taken from reference TRBV5-1 and TRBJ2-1, reads KAGVTQTPRYLIKTRGQQVTLSCSPISGHRSVSWYQQTPGQGLQFLFEYFSETQRNKGNFPGRFSGRQFSNSRSEMNVSTLELGDSALYLCASSLLKPRDFPYNEQFFGPGTRLTVL.

V is TRBV27 and J is TRBJ1-1, with 8 positions matching TRBD1. Losses at the gene ends were 6 bases for V and 0 bases for J; bases not matched to a gene: 6. In germline, CDR1 is MNHEY, CDR2 SMNVEV (reference sequence). CDR3 length: 15 residues. Written as DNA, the CDR3 is TGTGCCAGCAGACAGGGGGTAGGAATGAACACTGAAGCTTTCTTT. It translates to CASRQGVGMNTEAFF.

This chain uses TRBV27 with TRBJ2-7; 7 nucleotides align to TRBD2. Per the germline V gene, CDR1 is MNHEY and CDR2 is SMNVEV (reference sequence). The J segment lost 4 bases and the V segment lost 2 bases, leaving 2 bases of the junction unmatched. The CDR3 sequence is 13 residues long. CDR3 nucleotides: TGTGCCAGCAGTTTAGCGGGAGCTTACGAGCAGTACTTC. Protein sequence: CASSLAGAYEQYF.

V gene TRBV5-1 combines with J gene TRBJ2-7; tentatively, D is TRBD1 (6 bases). This CDR3 comprises 15 residues. Germline V gives CDR1 SGHRS, CDR2 YFSETQ. Between the trimmed V and J ends, which lost 4 bases and 4 bases, there was a span of 18 bases. This CDR3 is CASSPSLDSPYEQYF. In nucleotides, the CDR3 is TGCGCCAGCAGCCCCTCCTTGGACAGCCCTTACGAGCAGTACTTC.

The CDR3 nucleotides read TGTGCCAGCAGCTGGGACCGACACAATGAGCAGTTCTTC. Translated, it gives CASSWDRHNEQFF. The chain joins TRBV5-8 to TRBJ2-1, with D tentatively TRBD1 or TRBD2 (5 bases each). The germline CDR1 and CDR2 sequences are SGHTS and YDEGEE. Trimming took 3 bases from V and 5 from J, leaving 9 bases between them. The CDR3 spans 13 residues.

The chain has TRBV20-1 and TRBJ2-1; D unclear. This CDR3 is built from 11 residues. V gave up 3 bases and J gave up 9 bases, with 9 bases separating them. In germline, CDR1 is DFQATT, CDR2 SNEGSKA (reference sequence). The CDR3 here is CSARALGEQFF. The DNA of the CDR3 is TGCAGTGCTAGGGCGCTTGGTGAGCAGTTCTTC.